These 28 T cell receptor beta chains share one sample of origin, sequenced in a study of blood T cell repertoires in COVID-19. Some clones are missing from TCRdb's copy, which holds only in-frame ones; the method was immunoSEQ multiplex PCR. The data contain over 120,000 clones, roughly three quarters of them singletons. The sample comprised peripheral blood. These receptors originate from a woman in her sixties or seventies with COVID-19, enrolled during active disease.

The chain employs TRBV7-8 and TRBJ2-2; 8 positions match TRBD1. Germline-derived CDR1 and CDR2 are SGHVS and FQNEAQ. V lost 3 bases to trimming and J lost 6 bases; unmatched junction nucleotides: 9. The CDR3 has 16 residues. CDR3 in DNA: TGTGCCAGCAGCTTCTCGGGACAGGTTATTCCCGGGGAGCTGTTTTTT. It encodes CASSFSGQVIPGELFF.

This sequence joins TRBV24-1 and TRBJ1-5; D is perhaps TRBD1 (6 bases). CDR3 length: 17 residues. Trimming shortened V by 4 bases and J by 4 bases, and 19 bases separated the two germline ends. The germline V gene encodes CDR1 KGHDR and CDR2 SFDVKD. The DNA of the CDR3 is TGTGCCACCAGTGACTCCGGGACATCCTTATTGAATCAGCCCCAGCATTTT. Its protein is CATSDSGTSLLNQPQHF.

This clone was detected a few times. V usage is TRBV5-6 and J usage is TRBJ1-4; the D is unclear. Looked up from germline, CDR1 is SGHDT and CDR2 is YYEEEE. This CDR3 is built from 15 residues. V dropped 4 bases and J dropped 2 bases, with 12 bases sitting between them. The CDR3 loop is CASSRYGRTNEKLFF. The CDR3 region has the DNA TGTGCCAGCAGCCGTTACGGGAGGACTAATGAAAAACTGTTTTTT. Full variable domain (missing parts from reference TRBV5-6 and TRBJ1-4): DAGVTQSPTHLIKTRGQQVTLRCSPKSGHDTVSWYQQALGQGPQFIFQYYEEEERQRGNFPDRFSGHQFPNYSSELNVNALLLGDSALYLCASSRYGRTNEKLFFGSGTQLSVL.

The rearrangement uses TRBV3-1 (or the pseudogene TRBV3-2) and TRBJ2-2, with D perhaps matching TRBD1 (5 bases). This CDR3 contains 15 residues. The V end lost 4 bases, the J end lost 1 base, and 10 bases lay between the germline ends. Germline V gene lookup returns CDR1 LGHDT and CDR2 YNNKEL (reference sequence). CDR3 sequence reads: CASSPDILNTGELFF. CDR3 coding DNA: TGTGCCAGCAGCCCGGACATATTGAACACCGGGGAGCTGTTTTTT.

The gene calls are TRBV5-1 and TRBJ2-2; 9 bases are shared with TRBD1. Unmatched junction bases numbered 8, after V lost 4 bases and J lost 1 base. CDR1 is SGHRS, CDR2 YFSETQ, per germline. The CDR3 loop spans 17 amino acids. The CDR3 DNA is TGCGCCAGCAGCCCGGTGGGACAGGGACAGAACACCGGGGAGCTGTTTTTT. It encodes CASSPVGQGQNTGELFF. Drawing the rest from reference TRBV5-1 and TRBJ2-2, the complete variable domain is KAGVTQTPRYLIKTRGQQVTLSCSPISGHRSVSWYQQTPGQGLQFLFEYFSETQRNKGNFPGRFSGRQFSNSRSEMNVSTLELGDSALYLCASSPVGQGQNTGELFFGEGSRLTVL.

The rearrangement joins TRBV28 to TRBJ2-2; a weak D match, TRBD2 (6 bases). This CDR3 is built from 15 residues. Germline CDR1 MDHEN, CDR2 SYDVKM. The V and J ends lost 3 bases and 2 bases respectively, with 10 bases between them. CDR3 protein: CASSLSGLNTGELFF. The CDR3, as DNA: TGTGCCAGCAGTTTGTCGGGACTTAACACCGGGGAGCTGTTTTTT.

This clone was detected only once. The V call is TRBV7-2, the J call TRBJ1-2; 11 bases line up with TRBD1. V lost 4 bases and J lost 7; bases outside the gene matches: 2. Germline loops: CDR1 SGHTA, CDR2 FQGNSA. CDR3 size: 13 residues. The CDR3 DNA is TGTGCCAGCAGCTGGGACAGGGGGGGTGGCTACACCTTC. Translated: CASSWDRGGGYTF.

The chain links TRBV11-2 to TRBJ1-2; D is perhaps TRBD1 (5 bases). V was shortened by 1 base and J by 4 bases, with 13 bases between the two germline ends. Looked up from germline, CDR1 is SGHAT and CDR2 is FQNNGV. This CDR3 has 15 residues. CDR3 amino acids: CASSLGGAGGYGYTF. The CDR3 DNA reads as TGTGCCAGCAGCTTAGGGGGCGCCGGGGGCTATGGCTACACCTTC.

The chain combines TRBV19 with TRBJ1-1, with a possible D match to TRBD1 (5 bases). From germline, CDR1 is LNHDA and CDR2 SQIVND (reference sequence). Trimming left V 8 bases short and J 5 bases short, with 12 bases between. The CDR3 has 12 amino acids. In DNA, the CDR3 is TGTGCCAGTCGGGACTTCAGGACTGAAGCTTTCTTT. It codes for CASRDFRTEAFF.

The table lists this clone with a count of one. The V call is TRBV25-1, the J call TRBJ2-3; TRBD2 is a possible D gene (5 bases). The CDR3 has 16 amino acids. V gave up 2 bases and J gave up 4 bases, with 16 bases separating them. CDR1 is MGHDK and CDR2 is SYGVNS in the germline V gene. CDR3 residues: CASSEPSLGGADTQYF. The CDR3 coding sequence is TGTGCCAGCAGTGAACCGTCCCTCGGAGGCGCAGATACGCAGTATTTT.

The V gene is TRBV11-1, the J gene TRBJ1-1; D gene unclear. CDR3 length equals 14 residues. CDR1 SGHAT and CDR2 FQDESV come from the germline V gene (reference sequence). V gave up 5 bases and J gave up 5 bases, with 15 bases separating them. The chain's CDR3 is CASSRTDLLTEAFF. CDR3 bases: TGTGCCAGCAGCCGGACGGACTTATTAACTGAAGCTTTCTTT.

The chain recombines TRBV2 with TRBJ2-7, with 8 bases lining up with TRBD2. CDR1 is SNHLY, CDR2 FYNNEI, per germline. This CDR3 is built from 15 residues. V shed 6 bases and J 3 bases; nucleotides not matched to a gene: 10. The CDR3 coding sequence is TGTGCCAGCAGCCCCGAGGGGCTAGCGGGCTACGAGCAGTACTTC. It yields the protein CASSPEGLAGYEQYF.

J is TRBJ1-3 and V is TRBV6-5; TRBD1 is a possible D gene (5 bases). Germline V gene data show CDR1 as MNHEY and CDR2 as SVGAGI. V lost 5 bases and J 3 bases, leaving 8 bases between the germline ends. The CDR3 covers 13 residues. CDR3 in amino acids: CASSPQDGNTIYF. For the CDR3, the DNA is TGTGCCAGCAGTCCACAGGATGGAAACACCATATATTTT.

V is TRBV6-5 and J is TRBJ1-5, with TRBD1 matching over 7 bases. Unmatched junction bases numbered 7, after V lost 6 bases and J lost 5 bases. CDR1 MNHEY and CDR2 SVGAGI come from the germline V gene. This CDR3 has 14 residues. The CDR3 bases are TGTGCCAGCAGCGCACAGGGGATCGATCAGCCCCAGCATTTT. It specifies CASSAQGIDQPQHF.

This chain links TRBV10-3 with TRBJ2-3; the match to TRBD2 covers 10 bases. The CDR3 has 15 amino acids. Germline loops: CDR1 ENHRY, CDR2 SYGVKD. Germline trimming cut 6 bases from V and 9 bases from J; bases unmatched to any gene: 12. Here the CDR3 reads CAIRVSGGPGGTQYF. CDR3 DNA: TGTGCCATCAGAGTTAGCGGGGGGCCGGGTGGGACGCAGTATTTT.

The chain links TRBV7-8 to TRBJ1-5; D might be TRBD1 (6 bases). Trimming removed 4 bases from V and 1 base from J, with 14 bases in between. Germline CDR1 SGHVS, CDR2 FQNEAQ. The CDR3 has 16 amino acids. This CDR3 is CASSSRDTRSNQPQHF. CDR3 in DNA: TGTGCCAGCAGCTCCAGGGACACCCGGAGCAATCAGCCCCAGCATTTT.

This rearrangement joins TRBV30 to TRBJ2-3; TRBD2 matches at 9 bases. CDR1 and CDR2 from the germline V gene are GTSNPN and SVGIG (reference sequence). CDR3 length: 15 amino acids. The junction had 13 bases not matched to a gene; V was cut back by 6 bases and J by 6 bases. The CDR3 coding sequence is TGTGCCTGTCCGGTCGGCGGGGGGGCAACGGATACGCAGTATTTT. Amino acids: CACPVGGGATDTQYF.

The chain employs TRBV3-1 (or the pseudogene TRBV3-2) and TRBJ1-2; TRBD1 is a possible D gene (5 bases). The V end lost 4 bases, the J end lost 0 bases, and 24 bases lay between the germline ends. Germline V gives CDR1 LGHDT, CDR2 YNNKEL (reference sequence). The CDR3 totals 19 residues. DNA for the CDR3: TGTGCCAGCAGCCCCATGAGTGCAGGTTTACACAGGCCTAACTATGGCTACACCTTC. Its protein is CASSPMSAGLHRPNYGYTF.

This chain uses TRBV12-3 or TRBV12-4 with TRBJ1-1, with 7 bases identical to TRBD1. The CDR3 spans 13 residues. V gave up 2 bases and J gave up 5 bases; unmatched junction bases: 2. CDR3 sequence: CASSLRTGTEAFF. Written as DNA, the CDR3 is TGTGCCAGCAGTTTACGGACAGGTACTGAAGCTTTCTTT.

This chain connects TRBV6-2 or TRBV6-3 to TRBJ2-2, with 9 positions matching TRBD1. V trimming: 2 bases; J trimming: 5 bases; junction bases outside the gene matches: 3. This CDR3 has 15 residues. From germline, CDR1 is MNHEY and CDR2 SVGEGT. The CDR3 loop reads CASSYLGQGTGELFF. The DNA for the CDR3 is TGTGCCAGCAGTTACCTTGGACAGGGGACCGGGGAGCTGTTTTTT.

This clone was detected once. The J gene is TRBJ2-1, the V gene TRBV7-6; 9 bases line up with TRBD2. The junction had 12 bases not matched to a gene; V was cut back by 5 bases and J by 10 bases. The CDR3 contains 15 residues. Germline CDR1 SGHVS, CDR2 FNYEAQ. CDR3 amino acids: CASSARSGGLQEQFF. CDR3 bases: TGTGCCAGCAGCGCCCGGAGCGGGGGGCTCCAAGAGCAGTTCTTC. The full variable domain, rest sourced from reference TRBV7-6 and TRBJ2-1, is GAGVSQSPRYKVTKRGQDVALRCDPISGHVSLYWYRQALGQGPEFLTYFNYEAQQDKSGLPNDRFSAERPEGSISTLTIQRTEQRDSAMYRCASSARSGGLQEQFFGPGTRLTVL.

V and J are TRBV19 and TRBJ2-2; the D is unclear. The CDR3 is 15 residues long. The ends were cut back, 3 bases at V and 7 bases at J, with 15 bases in the middle. Germline loops: CDR1 LNHDA, CDR2 SQIVND (reference sequence). In DNA, the CDR3 is TGTGCCAGTAGTATTTTAACAGAGTTAGGCGGGGAGCTGTTTTTT. Amino acids: CASSILTELGGELFF.

The gene calls are TRBV6-6 and TRBJ1-5; 7 bases are shared with TRBD1. V shed 7 bases and J 1 base; nucleotides not matched to a gene: 10. The length of the CDR3 is 16 residues. CDR1 MNHNY and CDR2 SVGAGI come from the germline V gene (reference sequence). CDR3 loop: CASNHATGASNQPQHF. The CDR3 DNA reads as TGTGCCAGCAACCACGCCACAGGGGCGAGCAATCAGCCCCAGCATTTT.

This clone came up a few times. The rearrangement joins TRBV5-1 to TRBJ1-2; perhaps TRBD1 as D (5 bases). The CDR3 is 14 amino acids. Germline CDR1 SGHRS, CDR2 YFSETQ. V lost 0 bases and J 8 bases, leaving 14 bases between the germline ends. In nucleotides, the CDR3 is TGCGCCAGCAGCTTGGTAGGTTTAGGGGAAGGCTACACCTTC. Protein product: CASSLVGLGEGYTF.

This clone came up once. The V and J genes are TRBV14 and TRBJ2-2; 9 nucleotides line up with TRBD1. The V segment lost 4 bases and the J segment 4 bases; nucleotides outside the gene matches: 4. The CDR3 length is 15 residues. Germline assignment: CDR1 SGHDN and CDR2 FVKESK. DNA of the CDR3: TGTGCCAGCAGCCCTACAGGGGGCTTCACCGGGGAGCTGTTTTTT. Translating gives CASSPTGGFTGELFF.

The chain links TRBV19 to TRBJ2-1; 7 nucleotides agree with TRBD1. Trimming removed 7 bases from V and 7 bases from J; junction bases left unmatched: 7. The germline V gene encodes CDR1 LNHDA and CDR2 SQIVND (reference sequence). The CDR3 totals 13 residues. Here the CDR3 reads CASKGGVVNEQFF. In DNA, the CDR3 is TGTGCCAGTAAAGGGGGCGTAGTGAATGAGCAGTTCTTC.

The CDR3 reads CASIQDRGPNNSPLHF. The CDR3 bases are TGTGCCAGCATCCAAGACCGGGGTCCTAATAATTCACCCCTCCACTTT. The chain links TRBV28 to TRBJ1-6; D not certain. V lost 7 bases and J lost 5, with 18 bases in between. CDR3 length: 16 residues. From germline, CDR1 is MDHEN and CDR2 SYDVKM.

This clone was observed a few times. V gene TRBV20-1 combines with J gene TRBJ2-1; the match to TRBD2 covers 10 bases. The V gene's germline CDR1 is DFQATT and CDR2 SNEGSKA (reference sequence). Trimming removed 3 bases from V and 3 bases from J; junction bases left unmatched: 8. The CDR3 has 16 amino acids. CDR3 sequence (DNA): TGCAGTGCTAGTGAAACTAGCGGGGCATACTACAATGAGCAGTTCTTC. It encodes CSASETSGAYYNEQFF.